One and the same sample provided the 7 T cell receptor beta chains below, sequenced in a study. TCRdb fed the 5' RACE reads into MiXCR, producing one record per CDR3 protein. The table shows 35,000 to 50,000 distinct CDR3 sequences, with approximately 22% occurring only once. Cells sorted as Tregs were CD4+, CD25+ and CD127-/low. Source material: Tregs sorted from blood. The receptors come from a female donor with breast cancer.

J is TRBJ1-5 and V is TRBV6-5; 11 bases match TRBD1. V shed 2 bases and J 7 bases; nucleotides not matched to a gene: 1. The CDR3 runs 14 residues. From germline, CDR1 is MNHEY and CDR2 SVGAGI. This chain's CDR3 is CASSYGTGGQPQHF. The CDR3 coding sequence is TGTGCCAGCAGTTACGGGACAGGGGGGCAGCCCCAGCATTTT.

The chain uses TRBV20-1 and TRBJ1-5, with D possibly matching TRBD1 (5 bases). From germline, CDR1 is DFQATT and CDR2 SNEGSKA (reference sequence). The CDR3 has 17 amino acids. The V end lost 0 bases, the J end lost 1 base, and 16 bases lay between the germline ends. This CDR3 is CSARDLLGVVSNQPQHF. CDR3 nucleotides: TGCAGTGCTAGAGATCTTTTGGGGGTTGTGAGCAATCAGCCCCAGCATTTT.

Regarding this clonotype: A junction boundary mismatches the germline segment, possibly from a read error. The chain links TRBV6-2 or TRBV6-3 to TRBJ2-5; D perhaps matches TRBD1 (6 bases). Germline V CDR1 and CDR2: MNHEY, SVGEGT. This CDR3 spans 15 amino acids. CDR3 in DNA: TGTACCAGCAGTTACCGAAGACAGGCTTCGGAGACCCAGTACTTC. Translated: CTSSYRRQASETQYF.

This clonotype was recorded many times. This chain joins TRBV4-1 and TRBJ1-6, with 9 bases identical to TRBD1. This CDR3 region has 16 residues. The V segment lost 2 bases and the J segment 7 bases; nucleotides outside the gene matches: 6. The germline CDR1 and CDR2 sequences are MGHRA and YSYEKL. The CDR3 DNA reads TGCGCCAGCAGCCAAACAGGGGGCTTGTGGAATTCACCCCTCCACTTT. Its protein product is CASSQTGGLWNSPLHF.

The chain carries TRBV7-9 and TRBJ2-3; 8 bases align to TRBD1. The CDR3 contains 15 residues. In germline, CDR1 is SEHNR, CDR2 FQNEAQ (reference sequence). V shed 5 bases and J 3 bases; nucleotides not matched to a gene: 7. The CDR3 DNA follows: TGTGCCAGCAGCCCTTTAAGACAGGGGACAGATACGCAGTATTTT. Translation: CASSPLRQGTDTQYF.

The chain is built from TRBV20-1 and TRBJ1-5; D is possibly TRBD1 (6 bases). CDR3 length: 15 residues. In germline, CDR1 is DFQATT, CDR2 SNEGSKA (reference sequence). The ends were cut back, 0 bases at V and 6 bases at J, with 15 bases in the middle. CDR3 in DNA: TGCAGTGCTAGAGAGTCGACAGGACTGGTTCAGCCCCAGCATTTT. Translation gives CSARESTGLVQPQHF.

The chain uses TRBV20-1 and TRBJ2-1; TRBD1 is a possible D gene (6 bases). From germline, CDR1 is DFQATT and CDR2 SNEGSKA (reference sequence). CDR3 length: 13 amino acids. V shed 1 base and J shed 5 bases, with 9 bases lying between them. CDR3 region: CSARGRDNNEQFF. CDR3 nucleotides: TGCAGTGCTAGAGGACGGGACAACAATGAGCAGTTCTTC.